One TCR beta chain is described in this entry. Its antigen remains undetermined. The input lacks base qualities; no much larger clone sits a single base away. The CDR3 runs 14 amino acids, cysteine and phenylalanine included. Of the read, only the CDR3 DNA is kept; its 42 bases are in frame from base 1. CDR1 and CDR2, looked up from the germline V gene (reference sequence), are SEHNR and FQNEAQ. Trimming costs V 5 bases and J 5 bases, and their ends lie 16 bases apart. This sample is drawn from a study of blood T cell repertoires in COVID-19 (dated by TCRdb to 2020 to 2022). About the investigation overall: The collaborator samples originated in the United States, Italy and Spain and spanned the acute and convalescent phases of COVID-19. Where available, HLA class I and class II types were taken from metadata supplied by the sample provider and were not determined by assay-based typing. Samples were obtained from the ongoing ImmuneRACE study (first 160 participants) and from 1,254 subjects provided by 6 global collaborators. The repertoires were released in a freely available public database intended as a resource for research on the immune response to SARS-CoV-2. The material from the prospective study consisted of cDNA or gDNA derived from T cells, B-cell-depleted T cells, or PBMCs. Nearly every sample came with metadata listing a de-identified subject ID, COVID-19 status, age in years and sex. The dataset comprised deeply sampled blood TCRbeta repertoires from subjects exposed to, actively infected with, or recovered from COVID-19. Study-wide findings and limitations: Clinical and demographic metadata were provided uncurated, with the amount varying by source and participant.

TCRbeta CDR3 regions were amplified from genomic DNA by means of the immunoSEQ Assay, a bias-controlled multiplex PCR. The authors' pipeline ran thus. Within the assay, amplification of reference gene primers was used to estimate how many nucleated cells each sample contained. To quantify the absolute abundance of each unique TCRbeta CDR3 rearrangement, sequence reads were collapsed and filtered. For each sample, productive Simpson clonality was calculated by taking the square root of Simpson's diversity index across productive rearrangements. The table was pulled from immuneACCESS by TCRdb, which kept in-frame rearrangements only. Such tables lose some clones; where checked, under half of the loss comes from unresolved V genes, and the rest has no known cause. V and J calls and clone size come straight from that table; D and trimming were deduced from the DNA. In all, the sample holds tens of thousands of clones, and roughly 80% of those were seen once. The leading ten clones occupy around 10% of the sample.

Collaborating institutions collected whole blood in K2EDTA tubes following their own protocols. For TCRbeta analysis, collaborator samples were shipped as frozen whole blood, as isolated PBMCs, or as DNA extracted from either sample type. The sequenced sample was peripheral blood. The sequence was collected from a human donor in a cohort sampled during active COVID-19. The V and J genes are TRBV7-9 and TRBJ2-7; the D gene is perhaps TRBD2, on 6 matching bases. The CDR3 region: CASSTGTSFNEQYF. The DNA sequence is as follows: TGTGCCAGCAGCACCGGAACTAGCTTCAACGAGCAGTACTTC. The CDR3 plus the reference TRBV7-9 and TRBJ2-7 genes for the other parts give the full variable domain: DTGVSQNPRHKITKRGQNVTFRCDPISEHNRLYWYRQTLGQGPEFLTYFQNEAQLEKSRLLSDRFSAERPKGSFSTLEIQRTEQGDSAMYLCASSTGTSFNEQYFGPGTRLTVT.